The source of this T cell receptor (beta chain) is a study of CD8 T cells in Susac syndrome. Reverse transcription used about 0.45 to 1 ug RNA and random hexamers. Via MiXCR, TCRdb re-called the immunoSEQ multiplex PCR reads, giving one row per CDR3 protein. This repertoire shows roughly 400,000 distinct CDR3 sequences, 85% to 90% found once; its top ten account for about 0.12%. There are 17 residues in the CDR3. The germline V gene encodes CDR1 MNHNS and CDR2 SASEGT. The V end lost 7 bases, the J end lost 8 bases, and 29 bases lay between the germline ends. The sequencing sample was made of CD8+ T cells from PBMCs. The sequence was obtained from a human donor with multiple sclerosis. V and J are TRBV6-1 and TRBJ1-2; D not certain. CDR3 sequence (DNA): TGTGCCAGCAATCCTATAGACGGACCTACCTCATTAGACGGCTACACCTTC. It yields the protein CASNPIDGPTSLDGYTF.